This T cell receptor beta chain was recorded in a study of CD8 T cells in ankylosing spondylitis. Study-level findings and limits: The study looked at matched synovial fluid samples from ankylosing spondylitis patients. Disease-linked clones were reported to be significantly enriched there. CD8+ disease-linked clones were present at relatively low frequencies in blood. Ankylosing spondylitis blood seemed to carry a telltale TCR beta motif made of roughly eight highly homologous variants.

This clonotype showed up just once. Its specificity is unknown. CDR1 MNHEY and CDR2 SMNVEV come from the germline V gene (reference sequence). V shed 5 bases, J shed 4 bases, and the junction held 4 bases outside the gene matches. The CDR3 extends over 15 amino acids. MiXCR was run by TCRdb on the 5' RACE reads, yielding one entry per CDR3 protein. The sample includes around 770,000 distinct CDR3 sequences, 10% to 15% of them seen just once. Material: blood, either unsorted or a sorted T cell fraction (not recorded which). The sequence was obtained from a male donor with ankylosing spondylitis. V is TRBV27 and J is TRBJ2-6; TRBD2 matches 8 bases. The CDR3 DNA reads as TGTGCCAGCAGTAAAGCGGGAGCAGGGGCCAACGTCCTGACTTTC. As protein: CASSKAGAGANVLTF.